This entry is about one T cell receptor (beta chain). As yet, its antigen is unknown. Trimming removed 3 bases from V and 8 bases from J; junction bases left unmatched: 15. The CDR3 totals 17 residues. Germline V gene data show CDR1 as MDHEN and CDR2 as SYDVKM. The data stem from a study of OX40 agonist ivuxolimab in advanced cancers. Study-wide context: The dose-escalation group included hepatocellular carcinoma, melanoma, renal cell carcinoma and head and neck cancer.

The data were produced by immunoSEQ multiplex PCR, yet TCRdb's version contains in-frame clones alone and is incomplete. The table shows approximately 99,000 clones, with 90% to 97% occurring only once. Findings and caveats of the study: CD4+ and CD8+ blood T cells expanded clonally by week 6 at 0.1 to 3.0 mg/kg. In general, CD8+ T cells held more expanded clones than CD4+ did, on average.

The chain employs TRBV28 and TRBJ1-1, with 10 bases lining up with TRBD1. Source: CD4+ or CD8+ T cells sorted from blood, taken in a trial of the OX40 agonist ivuxolimab. The source is an adult with an advanced solid tumor such as melanoma, head and neck, liver or kidney cancer. In DNA, the CDR3 is TGTGCCAGCAGTTTCCTAACCGAGACAGGGGGCGCCCCAGAAGCTTTCTTT. Protein product: CASSFLTETGGAPEAFF.